Each of the 21 T cell receptor beta chains below was sequenced from the same sample in a study of T cells in Graves' hyperthyroidism and ophthalmopathy. RNA transcripts gave rise to amplified TCR beta CDR3 regions. HTBI primers were used for first-round RT-PCR of the TCR CDR3. TCRdb passed the multiplex PCR reads through MiXCR, listing each CDR3 protein once. The data show hundreds of thousands of distinct CDR3 sequences, 13% to 15% seen once. The sample was blood. The receptors originated from a woman aged 45-65 years with Graves' ophthalmopathy.

J is TRBJ1-5 and V is TRBV28; D is ambiguous. The CDR3 runs 15 residues. CDR1 MDHEN and CDR2 SYDVKM come from the germline V gene. The germline V and J ends were trimmed by 2 bases and 0 bases, with 8 bases remaining between them. CDR3 protein: CASSLPRLSNQPQHF. Written as DNA, the CDR3 is TGTGCCAGCAGTTTACCCAGGCTTAGCAATCAGCCCCAGCATTTT. Full variable domain (remainder filled in from reference TRBV28 and TRBJ1-5): DVKVTQSSRYLVKRTGEKVFLECVQDMDHENMFWYRQDPGLGLRLIYFSYDVKMKEKGDIPEGYSVSREKKERFSLILESASTNQTSMYLCASSLPRLSNQPQHFGDGTRLSIL.

Many counts were recorded for this clonotype. The V and J genes are TRBV20-1 and TRBJ2-7, with 12 nucleotides matching TRBD2. The V and J ends lost 3 bases and 1 base, in that order; junction bases with no gene match: 10. The CDR3 runs 17 residues. The germline CDR1 and CDR2 sequences are DFQATT and SNEGSKA (reference sequence). The CDR3 region is CSASNPFLAGGSYEQYF. CDR3 DNA sequence: TGCAGTGCTAGCAACCCTTTTCTAGCGGGAGGGTCCTACGAGCAGTACTTC.

V is TRBV29-1 and J is TRBJ1-2, with 8 bases fitting TRBD1. This CDR3 region has 12 residues. Germline V CDR1 and CDR2: SQVTM, ANQGSEA. Losses at the gene ends were 4 bases for V and 8 bases for J; bases not matched to a gene: 6. The CDR3 nucleotides are TGCAGCGTTGCAGGGGGCGCGAGAGGCTACACCTTC. Translation gives CSVAGGARGYTF.

This clonotype was recorded many times. The J gene is TRBJ2-2, the V gene TRBV3-1; a possible D gene is TRBD2 (6 bases). Germline CDR1 is LGHDT and CDR2 is YNNKEL (reference sequence). V lost 4 bases to trimming and J lost 4 bases, with 22 bases between them. The CDR3 loop spans 18 amino acids. CDR3 amino acids: CASSPTSRRDRITGELFF. Here the CDR3 DNA reads TGTGCCAGCAGCCCAACCTCGAGGCGGGATAGAATCACCGGGGAGCTGTTTTTT.

Many counts were recorded for this clonotype. The chain recombines TRBV28 with TRBJ1-5, with unresolved D. The CDR3 is 15 amino acids. V was pared by 2 bases and J by 1 base, with 9 bases between. The germline CDR1 and CDR2 sequences are MDHEN and SYDVKM. The CDR3 region is CASSLNYESNQPQHF. CDR3 bases: TGTGCCAGCAGTTTAAATTACGAGAGCAATCAGCCCCAGCATTTT. The variable domain in full, with the rest retrieved from reference TRBV28 and TRBJ1-5, is DVKVTQSSRYLVKRTGEKVFLECVQDMDHENMFWYRQDPGLGLRLIYFSYDVKMKEKGDIPEGYSVSREKKERFSLILESASTNQTSMYLCASSLNYESNQPQHFGDGTRLSIL.

This clonotype has at least ten counts. V and J are TRBV3-1 and TRBJ2-3, with D perhaps matching TRBD2 (6 bases). The CDR3 is 15 amino acids. Germline V gene lookup returns CDR1 LGHDT and CDR2 YNNKEL (reference sequence). Trimming left V 4 bases short and J 5 bases short, with 16 bases between. The CDR3 DNA follows: TGTGCCAGCAGCCTATCGGCGGGGAGGCAAGATACGCAGTATTTT. This codes for CASSLSAGRQDTQYF.

This clonotype was observed at least ten times. The chain employs TRBV2 and TRBJ2-5, with D unclear. Germline CDR1 reads SNHLY; CDR2 reads FYNNEI. Trimming left V 4 bases short and J 5 bases short, with 8 bases between. The CDR3 loop spans 12 amino acids. CDR3: CASSVVRETQYF. DNA of the CDR3: TGTGCCAGCAGTGTCGTCAGGGAGACCCAGTACTTC.

This clonotype was recorded at least ten times. The V gene is TRBV2, the J gene TRBJ2-7, with 7 nucleotides matching TRBD1. The CDR3 is made up of 14 amino acids. Trimming at V came to 7 bases and at J to 2 bases, leaving 8 bases not matched to a gene. In germline, CDR1 is SNHLY, CDR2 FYNNEI. The CDR3 coding sequence is TGTGCCAGCATTCGAGGTGGACAGGCCTACGAGCAGTACTTC. Protein product: CASIRGGQAYEQYF.

The table lists this clonotype with many counts. The chain employs TRBV6-1 and TRBJ1-6; D might be TRBD1 (5 bases). Germline assignment: CDR1 MNHNS and CDR2 SASEGT. V lost 6 bases and J 0 bases, leaving 15 bases between the germline ends. The length of the CDR3 is 17 residues. CDR3 nucleotides: TGTGCCAGCAGGCCACGAGGGGCGTCCTCCTATAATTCACCCCTCCACTTT. Its translation: CASRPRGASSYNSPLHF.

The V call is TRBV20-1, the J call TRBJ2-1, with TRBD2 matching 10 bases. Germline values: CDR1 DFQATT, CDR2 SNEGSKA (reference sequence). The CDR3 runs 19 residues. V shed 3 bases and J 10 bases; nucleotides not matched to a gene: 24. This CDR3 reads CSASTFGASGRRKPGEQFF. CDR3 bases: TGCAGTGCTAGCACTTTCGGGGCTAGCGGGAGAAGAAAGCCAGGGGAGCAGTTCTTC.

Comment on this clonotype: Sequence at one end of the junction differs from germline and may be a read error. The genes are TRBV5-1 and TRBJ1-5, with 8 bases identical to TRBD1. The CDR3 spans 15 residues. Germline-derived CDR1 and CDR2 are SGHRS and YFSETQ. The CDR3 DNA is TGTGCCAGCAGCGGATGGTCAGGGGGCGATCAGCCCCAGCATTTT. This translates into CASSGWSGGDQPQHF.

This clonotype showed up just a few times. The chain is built from TRBV6-1 and TRBJ1-5, with 9 bases identical to TRBD1. Germline V gene data show CDR1 as MNHNS and CDR2 as SASEGT. V lost 8 bases to trimming and J lost 3 bases; unmatched junction nucleotides: 23. CDR3 length: 20 residues. This chain's CDR3 is CASGDYGKTGGVGNNQPQHF. The CDR3 nucleotides are TGTGCCAGCGGGGACTACGGAAAGACAGGGGGAGTTGGAAACAATCAGCCCCAGCATTTT.

This clonotype was counted a few times. The chain is built from TRBV4-1 and TRBJ1-2; TRBD1 is a possible D gene (5 bases). CDR1 and CDR2 from the germline V gene are MGHRA and YSYEKL. The CDR3 runs 15 residues. Trimming stripped 4 bases from V and 4 bases from J, with 16 bases between. CDR3 loop: CASSLDRSRGYGYTF. The CDR3 DNA follows: TGCGCCAGCAGCCTCGACAGAAGTAGAGGCTATGGCTACACCTTC.

This clonotype was picked up many times. V gene TRBV27 combines with J gene TRBJ2-7; D might be TRBD2 (5 bases). Germline lookup yields CDR1 MNHEY and CDR2 SMNVEV (reference sequence). The CDR3 runs 15 residues. V lost 5 bases and J 3 bases, leaving 17 bases between the germline ends. The CDR3 sequence is CASSPTDSPFYEQYF. The CDR3 coding sequence is TGTGCCAGCAGTCCGACGGACTCGCCATTCTACGAGCAGTACTTC.

A few counts support this clonotype. The CDR3 region is CASSMGDLLTDTQYF. The CDR3 DNA sequence: TGTGCCAGTAGTATGGGGGACCTTCTCACAGATACGCAGTATTTT. This rearrangement joins TRBV19 to TRBJ2-3; D assignment may be TRBD1 or TRBD2 (5 bases each). With 3 bases removed from V and 2 bases from J, the gap between germline ends came to 12 bases. The CDR3 totals 15 residues. Germline CDR1 LNHDA, CDR2 SQIVND (reference sequence).

As to this clonotype: One junction end disagrees with the germline gene, perhaps due to a read error. This chain joins TRBV6-2 or TRBV6-3 and TRBJ1-1; possibly TRBD1 for D (6 bases). The CDR3 has 13 amino acids. From germline, CDR1 is MNHEY and CDR2 SVGEGT. The CDR3 here is CVSTLTGNTEAFF. The CDR3, as DNA: TGTGTCAGCACCTTGACAGGGAACACTGAAGCTTTCTTT.

This clonotype has at least ten counts. The chain uses TRBV7-9 and TRBJ1-2; D ambiguous. The CDR3 has 13 residues. Trimming took off 0 bases at V and 4 bases at J, with 6 bases between the two ends. Germline V gene sequence: CDR1 SEHNR, CDR2 FQNEAQ (reference sequence). The CDR3 sequence is CASSLALRYGYTF. The CDR3 nucleotides are TGTGCCAGCAGCTTAGCTTTGCGCTATGGCTACACCTTC.

Concerning this clonotype itself: One base away lies a much larger clone, so this may be a sequencing read error. V and J are TRBV28 and TRBJ2-3, with D possibly being TRBD1 (6 bases). The V gene lost 2 bases and the J gene lost 3 bases, with 15 bases spanning the gap. Looked up from germline, CDR1 is MDHEN and CDR2 is SYDVKM. The CDR3 contains 16 residues. CDR3 in DNA: TGTGCCAGCAGTTTAAATAACAGGGTAACTACAGATACGCAGTATTTT. This translates into CASSLNNRVTTDTQYF.

This chain links TRBV28 with TRBJ2-5; 8 bases line up with TRBD2. Germline CDR1 and CDR2: MDHEN and SYDVKM. J lost 5 bases, V lost 7 bases, and 12 bases had no gene match. This CDR3 contains 15 residues. CDR3 amino acids: CASNSSRGGWETQYF. As DNA, the CDR3 is TGTGCCAGCAATTCCTCTCGGGGGGGTTGGGAGACCCAGTACTTC.

This chain joins TRBV4-1 and TRBJ1-1, with 8 bases matching TRBD1. Germline trimming cut 0 bases from V and 8 bases from J; bases unmatched to any gene: 2. This CDR3 has 13 residues. Germline CDR1 is MGHRA and CDR2 is YSYEKL. This CDR3 reads CASSQEGTGEAFF. The CDR3 nucleotides read TGCGCCAGCAGCCAAGAAGGGACAGGAGAAGCTTTCTTT.

The chain joins TRBV6-1 to TRBJ2-2; maybe TRBD2 (6 bases). Trimming took off 3 bases at V and 0 bases at J, with 11 bases between the two ends. Germline-derived CDR1 and CDR2 are MNHNS and SASEGT. The CDR3 is 16 residues long. DNA of the CDR3: TGTGCCAGCAGTGAGCTGGGAGGTTCGAACACCGGGGAGCTGTTTTTT. It is translated as CASSELGGSNTGELFF.